The clone carrying this T cell receptor beta chain was recorded once. This entry comes from a study of blood T cell repertoires in COVID-19. Whole-study context: The origin of the acute and convalescent COVID-19 samples was the United States, Italy and Spain. PBMCs, B-cell-depleted T cells, or T cells were the source of the cDNA or gDNA that made up the material.

Germline CDR1 reads SQVTM; CDR2 reads ANQGSEA. This CDR3 has 11 amino acids. Trimming took 6 bases from V and 6 from J, leaving 11 bases between them. Per the authors' pipeline: Estimated nucleated cell counts came from reference gene primer amplification. Clones were sequenced by immunoSEQ multiplex PCR, and TCRdb holds only the in-frame ones, with some missing. V and J calls plus clone size are reproduced from that table; the DNA served to infer D and trimming. Of some 430,000 clones in the sample, about 90% were seen once. This sequence joins TRBV29-1 and TRBJ1-2; D gene ambiguous. Source material: PBMCs or T cells enriched from blood (not recorded which). The TCR originated in a man between 18 and 29 years old who had recovered from COVID-19. CDR3 sequence (DNA): TGCAGCGTCCTCAGAGGAGATGGCTACACCTTC. This codes for CSVLRGDGYTF.